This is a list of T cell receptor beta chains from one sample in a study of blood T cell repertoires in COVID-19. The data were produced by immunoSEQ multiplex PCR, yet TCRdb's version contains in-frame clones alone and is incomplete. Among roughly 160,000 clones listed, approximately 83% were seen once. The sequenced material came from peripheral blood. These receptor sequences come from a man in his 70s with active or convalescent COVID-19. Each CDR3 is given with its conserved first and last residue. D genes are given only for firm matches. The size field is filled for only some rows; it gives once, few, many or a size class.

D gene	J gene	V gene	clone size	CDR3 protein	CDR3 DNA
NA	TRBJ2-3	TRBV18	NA	CASSPRLTGSIDTQYF	TGTGCCAGCTCACCACGGCTGACGGGGTCCATTGATACGCAGTATTTT
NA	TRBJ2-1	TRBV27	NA	CASSLFRGNEQFF	TGTGCCAGCAGTCTTTTTCGAGGAAATGAGCAGTTCTTC
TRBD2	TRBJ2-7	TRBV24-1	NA	CATASGRTYEQYF	TGTGCCACCGCTAGCGGGAGGACCTACGAGCAGTACTTC
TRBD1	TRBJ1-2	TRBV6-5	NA	CASTPGGGGYGYTF	TGTGCCAGCACTCCAGGGGGAGGCGGCTATGGCTACACCTTC
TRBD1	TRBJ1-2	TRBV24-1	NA	CATSDGDSHGYTF	TGTGCCACCAGTGACGGGGACAGCCATGGCTACACCTTC
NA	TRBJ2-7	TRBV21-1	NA	CASTLRTREGREQYF	TGTGCCAGCACCTTAAGGACTCGGGAGGGGAGGGAGCAGTACTTC
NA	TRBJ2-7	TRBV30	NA	CAWSFIGPTPREQYF	TGTGCCTGGAGTTTCATCGGCCCGACGCCGCGGGAGCAGTACTTC
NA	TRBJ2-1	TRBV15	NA	CATSRKLGRQDYNEQFF	TGTGCCACCAGCAGAAAACTGGGGAGGCAGGACTACAATGAGCAGTTCTTC
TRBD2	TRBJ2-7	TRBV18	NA	CASSPGTSGRAKQYF	TGTGCCAGCTCACCAGGGACTAGCGGGAGGGCCAAGCAGTACTTC
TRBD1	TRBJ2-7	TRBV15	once	CATSREWTGHYEQYF	TGTGCCACCAGCAGAGAATGGACAGGACACTACGAGCAGTACTTC
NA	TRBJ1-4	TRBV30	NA	CAWRAKMGARASATNEKLFF	TGTGCCTGGAGGGCAAAGATGGGGGCCAGGGCCTCTGCAACTAATGAAAAACTGTTTTTT
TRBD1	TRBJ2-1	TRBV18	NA	CASSPPRTGGPFDEQFF	TGTGCCAGCTCACCACCTAGGACAGGGGGACCCTTCGATGAGCAGTTCTTC
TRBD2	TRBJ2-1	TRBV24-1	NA	CATGTSGRSYNEQFF	TGTGCCACCGGGACTAGCGGGAGGTCCTACAATGAGCAGTTCTTC
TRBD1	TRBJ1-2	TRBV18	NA	CASSRDRTRGYTF	TGTGCCAGCTCACGGGACAGGACCCGTGGCTACACCTTC
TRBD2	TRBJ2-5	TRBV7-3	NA	CASSLAGVQETQYF	TGTGCCAGCAGCTTAGCGGGGGTACAAGAGACCCAGTACTTC
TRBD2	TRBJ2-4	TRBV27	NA	CASSSSGAVGQNIQYF	TGTGCCAGCAGTAGTAGCGGGGCAGTGGGTCAAAACATTCAGTACTTC
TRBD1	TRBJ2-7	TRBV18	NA	CASSPLKDRLSSYEQYF	TGTGCCAGCTCACCTCTTAAGGACAGGCTTAGCTCCTACGAGCAGTACTTC
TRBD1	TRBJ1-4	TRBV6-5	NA	CASSSRTGNEKLFF	TGTGCCAGCAGCTCACGGACAGGGAATGAAAAACTGTTTTTT
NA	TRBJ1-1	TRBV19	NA	CASSIVPGANTEAFF	TGTGCCAGTAGTATAGTTCCAGGCGCGAACACTGAAGCTTTCTTT